A single sample gave rise to the 3 T cell receptor beta chains below, sequenced in a study of T cells in Graves' hyperthyroidism and ophthalmopathy. Amplification of TCR beta CDR3 regions was performed using RNA transcripts as template. A first-round RT-PCR of the TCR CDR3 used the HTBI primer set. A single record per CDR3 protein comes from TCRdb applying MiXCR to the multiplex PCR reads. The table shows a few hundred thousand distinct CDR3 sequences, with approximately 14% occurring only once. Material: blood. Receptors originate from a young woman with Graves' hyperthyroidism that later progressed to Graves' ophthalmopathy.

The chain employs TRBV25-1 and TRBJ2-7; 10 bases agree with TRBD1. Germline CDR1 is MGHDK and CDR2 is SYGVNS. The CDR3 spans 15 residues. V shed 8 bases, J shed 7 bases, and the junction held 14 bases outside the gene matches. For the CDR3, the DNA is TGTGCCAGCGCCTATCGGGACAGGGGTATTGATGAGCAGTACTTC. Protein sequence: CASAYRDRGIDEQYF.

About this clonotype: Its ends do not fully match the called genes, so a read error is possible. This chain connects TRBV3-1 to TRBJ2-1; TRBD2 might be the D (5 bases). Per the germline V gene, CDR1 is LGHDT and CDR2 is YNNKEL (reference sequence). The CDR3 runs 16 residues. Here the CDR3 DNA reads TGTGCCAGCAGCCAAGAGACTATTTCCTCCTACAATGAGCAATACTTC. Translation: CASSQETISSYNEQYF.

This clonotype was found many times. The genes are TRBV28 and TRBJ2-5; tentatively, D is TRBD2 (5 bases). Between the trimmed V and J ends, which lost 7 bases and 3 bases, there was a span of 21 bases. There are 16 residues in the CDR3. Looked up from germline, CDR1 is MDHEN and CDR2 is SYDVKM. The DNA for the CDR3 is TGTGCCAGCAACGGGGTCGGGGTGCCGTACAAAGAGACCCAGTACTTC. Its translation: CASNGVGVPYKETQYF.